This T cell receptor beta chain was documented in a study of T cells after yellow fever vaccination. This clonotype came up a few times. Deletions cut 2 bases from V and 2 bases from J, with 12 bases between. CDR1 and CDR2 (germline): SGHVS, FNYEAQ. The CDR3 is 15 amino acids. MiXCR was run by TCRdb on the 5' RACE reads, yielding one entry per CDR3 protein. The data contain about 350,000 distinct CDR3 sequences, around 10% of them singletons. The source of this sequence is a man aged 18 to 30 who received the YFV17D yellow fever vaccine. The rearrangement links TRBV7-6 to TRBJ1-2; D unresolved. The sequences come from PBMCs, collected on the day of the first yellow fever vaccination. DNA for the CDR3: TGTGCCAGCAGCTTACAGCCGGGGTTGAACTATGGCTACACCTTC. This sequence encodes CASSLQPGLNYGYTF.